This T cell receptor (beta chain) was recorded in a study of blood T cell repertoires in COVID-19. The overall study: Donors in the United States, Italy and Spain gave samples during acute or convalescent COVID-19. T cells, B-cell-depleted T cells, or PBMCs provided the cDNA or gDNA that served as material.

The CDR3 runs 15 residues. The V gene's germline CDR1 is KGHSH and CDR2 LQKENI. The V gene end was trimmed by 3 bases and the J gene end by 6 bases; junction bases not matched to a gene: 3. TCRdb's copy holds only in-frame clones and misses some; the assay was immunoSEQ multiplex PCR. The profile shows tens of thousands of clones, 80% to 90% of them singletons. Patients in Seattle were enrolled during active infection, then followed longitudinally. The clonotype comes from a woman aged 55-69 years with COVID-19, enrolled during active disease. The chain links TRBV18 to TRBJ1-6; 9 nucleotides align to TRBD1. The material sequenced was peripheral blood. The CDR3 sequence is CASSPIQGANSPLHF. The CDR3 nucleotides read TGTGCCAGCTCACCCATACAGGGGGCTAATTCACCCCTCCACTTT. The entire variable domain, with the rest obtained from reference TRBV18 and TRBJ1-6, is as follows: NAGVMQNPRHLVRRRGQEARLRCSPMKGHSHVYWYRQLPEEGLKFMVYLQKENIIDESGMPKERFSAEFPKEGPSILRIQQVVRGDSAAYFCASSPIQGANSPLHFGNGTRLTVT.